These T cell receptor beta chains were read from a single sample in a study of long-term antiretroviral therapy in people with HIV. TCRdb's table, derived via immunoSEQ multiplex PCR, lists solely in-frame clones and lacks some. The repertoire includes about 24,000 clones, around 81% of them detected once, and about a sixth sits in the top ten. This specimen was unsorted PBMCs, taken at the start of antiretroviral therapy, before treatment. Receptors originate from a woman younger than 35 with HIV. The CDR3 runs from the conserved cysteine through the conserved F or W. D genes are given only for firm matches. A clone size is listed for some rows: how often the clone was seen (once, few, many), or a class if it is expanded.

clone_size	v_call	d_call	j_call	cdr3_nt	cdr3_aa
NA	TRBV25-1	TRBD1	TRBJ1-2	TGTGCCAGCAGCCCGGGACAGGGCAGCAACTATGGCTACACCTTC	CASSPGQGSNYGYTF
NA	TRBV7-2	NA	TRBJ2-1	TGTGCCAGCAGCGTCAGGAGGGAGCAGTTCTTC	CASSVRREQFF
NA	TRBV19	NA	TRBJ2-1	TGTGCCAGTAGCAGTTCGGGGGTGTCTATTTTCTCCTACAATGAGCAGTTCTTC	CASSSSGVSIFSYNEQFF
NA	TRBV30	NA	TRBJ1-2	TGTGCCTGGAGTGAACAGGGTGGTGACTATGGCTACACCTTC	CAWSEQGGDYGYTF
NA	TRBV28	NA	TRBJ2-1	TGTGCCAGCAGTCTGGGGCGGGATATAACTGAGCAGTTCTTC	CASSLGRDITEQFF
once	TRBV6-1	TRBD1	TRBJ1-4	TGTGCCAGCACCAAGGACAGGTTTAATGAAAAACTGTTTTTT	CASTKDRFNEKLFF
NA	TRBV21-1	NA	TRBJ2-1	TGTGCCAGCAGCAATCGTAGGGGGACTAGCGGCCTTTCCTACAATGAGCAGTTCTTC	CASSNRRGTSGLSYNEQFF
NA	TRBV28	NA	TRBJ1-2	TGTGCCAGCAGCAAGGGAGGGCGAGATGGCTACACCTTC	CASSKGGRDGYTF
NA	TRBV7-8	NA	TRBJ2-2	TGTGCCAGCAGCTTACTGGCCAGCAACACCGGGGAGCTGTTTTTT	CASSLLASNTGELFF
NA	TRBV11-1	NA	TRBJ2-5	TGTGCCAGCAGCTCCTGGGCGGGGATAGGGGAGACCCAGTACTTC	CASSSWAGIGETQYF
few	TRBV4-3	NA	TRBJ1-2	TGCGCCAGCAGCCCCCTGGACGGATACTATGGCTACACCTTC	CASSPLDGYYGYTF
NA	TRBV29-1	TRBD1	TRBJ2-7	TGCAGCGGCCGGGACAGCTCCTACGAGCAGTACTTC	CSGRDSSYEQYF
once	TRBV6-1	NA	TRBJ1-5	TGTGCCAGCAGTCCCCGACATCTCTTCAATCAGCCCCAGCATTTT	CASSPRHLFNQPQHF
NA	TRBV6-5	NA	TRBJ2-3	TGTGCCAGCAGTTCATACCTAATCTCAGATACGCAGTATTTT	CASSSYLISDTQYF
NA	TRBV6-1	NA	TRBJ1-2	TGTGCCAGCAGTGAAAACGCAGGACCCTATGGCTACACCTTC	CASSENAGPYGYTF
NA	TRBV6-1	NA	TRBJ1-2	TGTGCCAGCAGTGAAGGTCTGGGCCCGTGGGGCTACACCTTC	CASSEGLGPWGYTF
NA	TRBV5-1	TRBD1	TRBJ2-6	TGCGCCAGCAGCCTTAACACAGGGGTCTCTGGGGCCAACGTCCTGACTTTC	CASSLNTGVSGANVLTF
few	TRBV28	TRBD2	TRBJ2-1	TGTGCCAGCAGTTTAGGGACTAGCGGGAGGGGCTCCTACAATGAGCAGTTCTTC	CASSLGTSGRGSYNEQFF
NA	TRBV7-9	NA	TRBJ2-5	TGTGCCAGCAGCTTAGGGAAGCAAGAGACCCAGTACTTC	CASSLGKQETQYF
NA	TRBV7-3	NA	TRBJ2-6	TGTGCCAGCAGCTATCGGGAGTCTGGGGCCAACGTCCTGACTTTC	CASSYRESGANVLTF
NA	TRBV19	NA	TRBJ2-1	TGTGCCAGTAGTATAGGGGCTCCGTACAATGAGCAGTTCTTC	CASSIGAPYNEQFF
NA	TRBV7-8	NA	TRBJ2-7	TGTGCCAGCAGCCCACCATCGTCCCCCGCGCAGTACTTC	CASSPPSSPAQYF
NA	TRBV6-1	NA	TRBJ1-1	TGTGCCAGCAGTACCCGGGGCGACACTGAAGCTTTCTTT	CASSTRGDTEAFF
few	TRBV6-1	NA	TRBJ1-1	TGTGCCAGCAGGGTTTGGGACACTGAAGCTTTCTTT	CASRVWDTEAFF
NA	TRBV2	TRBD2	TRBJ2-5	TGTGCCAGCAGTGAAGCGCTTGGGCTAGCGGGCAAAGAGACCCAGTACTTC	CASSEALGLAGKETQYF
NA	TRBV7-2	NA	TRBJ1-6	TGTGCCAGCAGCTTAGCAGCTCCCCAAGTTAACTACGGCCGTAATTCACCCCTCCACTTT	CASSLAAPQVNYGRNSPLHF
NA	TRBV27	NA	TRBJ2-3	TGTGCCAGCAGTCCCGAGGGGGGGGGCACAGATACGCAGTATTTT	CASSPEGGGTDTQYF
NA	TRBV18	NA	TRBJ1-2	TGTGCCAGCTCACCACCTGGGTTGGGGGGCTCGGGGAGCTACACCTTC	CASSPPGLGGSGSYTF
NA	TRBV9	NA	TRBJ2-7	TGTGCCAGCAGCGTAGCCGGTGAGCAGTACTTC	CASSVAGEQYF